This T cell receptor beta chain came from a study of T-cell reconstitution after alpha-beta-depleted transplantation in children. For this clonotype: Its antigen remains unidentified.

Preparation of the TCRbeta library was carried out with unique molecular identifiers. TCRdb independently ran MiXCR on the PCR reads; one entry per CDR3 protein. Among approximately 490,000 distinct CDR3 sequences listed, over 9.5% were seen once. Overall study results and limits: Surviving recipient T cells and thymic progenitors underlay high day-60 TCRbeta diversity in some patients. Expanded graft clones numbering several hundred reportedly gave rise to alpha-beta T cells about two months after transplant.

The germline V gene encodes CDR1 MNHEY and CDR2 SVGEGT. CDR3 length equals 15 residues. Trimming took off 6 bases at V and 3 bases at J, with 15 bases between the two ends. The specimen was PBMCs, collected before TCRalphabeta/CD19-depleted stem cell transplant. The chain uses TRBV6-2 or TRBV6-3 and TRBJ2-1; D is possibly TRBD2 (5 bases). The sequence was obtained from a child under 10 years old with inherited bone marrow failure, due to receive a stem cell transplant. As DNA, the CDR3 is TGTGCCAGCAGCCCTAGACGGGGTAACTACAATGAGCAGTTCTTC. Amino acids: CASSPRRGNYNEQFF.